This is a list of T cell receptor beta chains from one sample in a study of read filtering for tumor transcriptome and immune sequencing. MiXCR, applied by TCRdb to the reads, yields one record per CDR3 protein. The sample includes some 140,000 distinct CDR3 sequences, 13% of them seen just once. The sequencing sample was made of a population of CD138-negative cells sorted from bone marrow. Source of these receptors: a donor aged 40 or over with multiple myeloma. Each CDR3 is given with its conserved first and last residue. The order of the fields is V gene, J gene, CDR3 protein.

v_gene: TRBV5-6
j_gene: TRBJ2-1
CDR3aa: CASSLGGLAYNEQFF

v_gene: TRBV27
j_gene: TRBJ2-6
CDR3aa: CASTPRTGSSGANVLTF

v_gene: TRBV20-1
j_gene: TRBJ1-1
CDR3aa: CSASFVRGIGNTEAFF

v_gene: TRBV12-5
j_gene: TRBJ2-1
CDR3aa: CASGLGGLIYSYNEQFF

v_gene: TRBV27
j_gene: TRBJ2-5
CDR3aa: CASSFVGEREETQYF

v_gene: TRBV27
j_gene: TRBJ2-3
CDR3aa: CASSPHRGRRADTQYF

v_gene: TRBV25-1
j_gene: TRBJ1-1
CDR3aa: CASSPERGWGEAFF

v_gene: TRBV5-8
j_gene: TRBJ2-7
CDR3aa: CASSFPGSYEQYF

v_gene: TRBV7-3
j_gene: TRBJ2-1
CDR3aa: CASSLNGVTYNEQFF

v_gene: TRBV7-6
j_gene: TRBJ1-6
CDR3aa: CASSLDGSYNSPLHF

v_gene: TRBV5-5
j_gene: TRBJ1-5
CDR3aa: CASSLEWTHNQPQHF

v_gene: TRBV29-1
j_gene: TRBJ1-3
CDR3aa: CSAVTGPWAGNTIYF

v_gene: TRBV4-2
j_gene: TRBJ2-7
CDR3aa: CASSQATFYEQHF

v_gene: TRBV7-9
j_gene: TRBJ2-5
CDR3aa: CASSFTGQIETQYF

v_gene: TRBV20-1
j_gene: TRBJ2-7
CDR3aa: CSATSYEAVGYEQYF

v_gene: TRBV20-1
j_gene: TRBJ1-2
CDR3aa: CSALGQGSYTF

v_gene: TRBV2
j_gene: TRBJ2-3
CDR3aa: CASSEALSGGTTDTQYF

v_gene: TRBV12-3/TRBV12-4
j_gene: TRBJ1-3
CDR3aa: CASSFFPGQGTSSGNTIYF

v_gene: TRBV28
j_gene: TRBJ2-7
CDR3aa: CASSPGTVFYEQYF

v_gene: TRBV9
j_gene: TRBJ2-2
CDR3aa: CASSVSRGTGELFF

v_gene: TRBV12-3/TRBV12-4
j_gene: TRBJ2-2
CDR3aa: CASSPSNTGELFF

v_gene: TRBV20-1
j_gene: TRBJ2-7
CDR3aa: CSAKGLSYEQYF

v_gene: TRBV11-2
j_gene: TRBJ2-1
CDR3aa: CATTRHSGFSYNEQFF

v_gene: TRBV6-5
j_gene: TRBJ1-1
CDR3aa: CASSYGQGSTEAFF